What follows are 24 T cell receptor beta chains derived from one specimen sequenced in a study of OX40 agonist ivuxolimab in advanced cancers. Data came from immunoSEQ multiplex PCR; TCRdb stores just in-frame clones and leaves some out. The sample lists 50,000 to 70,000 clones, approximately 87% occurring once. This sample comprised CD4+ or CD8+ T cells sorted from blood, obtained in a trial of the OX40 agonist ivuxolimab. Receptors were obtained from an adult with an advanced solid tumor such as melanoma, head and neck, liver or kidney cancer.

To note about this clone: Sequence at one end of the junction differs from germline and may be a read error. The genes are TRBV7-9 and TRBJ2-3, with 7 nucleotides matching TRBD1. The CDR3 is made up of 14 amino acids. CDR1 and CDR2 (germline): SEHNR, FQNEAQ (reference sequence). CDR3 in amino acids: CASSLTGTDPKQCF. The CDR3 region has the DNA TGTGCCAGCAGCTTAACCGGGACAGATCCTAAGCAGTGTTTT.

This clone was counted a single time. The J gene is TRBJ2-3, the V gene TRBV9; 15 bases agree with TRBD2. The CDR3 is made up of 18 amino acids. Trimming cost V 4 bases and J 2 bases; bases outside gene matches: 8. Germline CDR1 reads SGDLS; CDR2 reads YYNGEE. CDR3 loop: CASSWGLAGGPNTDTQYF. The CDR3, as DNA: TGTGCCAGCAGCTGGGGACTAGCGGGGGGACCGAACACAGATACGCAGTATTTT.

V usage is TRBV7-9 and J usage is TRBJ2-3; 10 nucleotides align to TRBD2. Per the germline V gene, CDR1 is SEHNR and CDR2 is FQNEAQ (reference sequence). This CDR3 has 14 amino acids. The CDR3 region has the DNA TGTGTGGCGCTAGCGGGAGCGCGAACAGATACGCAGTATTTT. Residues: CVALAGARTDTQYF.

The chain links TRBV4-3 to TRBJ2-7; 7 bases match TRBD1. The V gene end was trimmed by 4 bases and the J gene end by 2 bases; junction bases not matched to a gene: 20. The CDR3 consists of 19 residues. Per germline, CDR1 LGHNA and CDR2 YSLEER. CDR3 protein: CASSLKVTTGDSVPYEQYF. The CDR3 DNA is TGCGCCAGCAGCCTCAAGGTTACTACTGGGGACAGCGTACCCTACGAGCAGTACTTC.

The chain recombines TRBV5-1 with TRBJ2-1; D remains unclear. Germline CDR1 SGHRS, CDR2 YFSETQ. Trimming took off 1 base at V and 4 bases at J, with 6 bases between the two ends. The CDR3 has 13 residues. The CDR3 bases are TGCGCCAGCAGCTTGACACAGTACAATGAGCAGTTCTTC. This encodes CASSLTQYNEQFF.

J is TRBJ2-1 and V is TRBV7-2; D remains ambiguous. Per germline, CDR1 SGHTA and CDR2 FQGNSA. This CDR3 contains 15 residues. Trimming pared 1 base from V and 2 bases from J, leaving 9 bases between. CDR3 nucleotide sequence: TGTGCCAGCAGCTTAGGACCAGCAGCCTACAATGAGCAGTTCTTC. It translates to CASSLGPAAYNEQFF.

The rearrangement uses TRBV4-1 and TRBJ1-4; 7 bases align to TRBD1. J lost 4 bases, V lost 5 bases, and 7 bases had no gene match. Germline assignment: CDR1 MGHRA and CDR2 YSYEKL. This CDR3 comprises 15 residues. The CDR3 sequence: CASSSEGAGNEKLFF. CDR3 nucleotides: TGCGCCAGCAGCTCCGAGGGGGCTGGTAATGAAAAACTGTTTTTT.

This clone has a single count. This rearrangement joins TRBV30 to TRBJ2-3; 11 nucleotides align to TRBD2. V shed 1 base and J 4 bases; nucleotides not matched to a gene: 7. From germline, CDR1 is GTSNPN and CDR2 SVGIG (reference sequence). The CDR3 is 16 amino acids. CDR3 in DNA: TGTGCCTGGAGTGGTTCCTTAGCGGGGGGGCCAGATACGCAGTATTTT. Protein product: CAWSGSLAGGPDTQYF. Full variable domain (remainder filled in from reference TRBV30 and TRBJ2-3): SQTIHQWPATLVQPVGSPLSLECTVEGTSNPNLYWYRQAAGRGLQLLFYSVGIGQISSEVPQNLSASRPQDRQFILSSKKLLLSDSGFYLCAWSGSLAGGPDTQYFGPGTRLTVL.

V gene TRBV5-5 combines with J gene TRBJ1-2; TRBD1 is a possible D gene (6 bases). V was shortened by 1 base and J by 4 bases, with 11 bases between the two germline ends. Germline assignment: CDR1 SGHKS and CDR2 YYEKEE (reference sequence). The CDR3 is made up of 14 amino acids. CDR3 region: CASSLTGTAYGYTF. DNA of the CDR3: TGTGCCAGCAGCTTGACAGGGACGGCCTATGGCTACACCTTC.

V and J are TRBV30 and TRBJ1-3; D not resolved. This CDR3 has 13 amino acids. V was trimmed by 1 base and J by 4 bases, leaving 8 bases between them. The V gene's germline CDR1 is GTSNPN and CDR2 SVGIG (reference sequence). The CDR3 reads CAWSALLGNTIYF. The DNA of the CDR3 is TGTGCCTGGAGTGCTTTATTAGGAAACACCATATATTTT.

The chain links TRBV5-4 to TRBJ2-2, with D hard to call. V was pared by 4 bases and J by 3 bases, with 13 bases between. This CDR3 region has 15 residues. Germline V gene lookup returns CDR1 SGHNT and CDR2 YYREEE (reference sequence). CDR3 coding DNA: TGTGCCAGCAGCCCAGGTTGGCACTACACCGGGGAGCTGTTTTTT. This codes for CASSPGWHYTGELFF. Together with reference TRBV5-4 and TRBJ2-2, the CDR3 gives the full variable domain: ETGVTQSPTHLIKTRGQQVTLRCSSQSGHNTVSWYQQALGQGPQFIFQYYREEENGRGNFPPRFSGLQFPNYSSELNVNALELDDSALYLCASSPGWHYTGELFFGEGSRLTVL.

The chain couples TRBV5-1 to TRBJ1-2; 9 bases map to TRBD1. The CDR3 loop spans 17 amino acids. V lost 4 bases, J lost 4 bases, and 14 bases stayed unmatched. Per germline, CDR1 SGHRS and CDR2 YFSETQ. The CDR3 DNA sequence: TGCGCCAGCAGCGCCCGGACAGGGGTGGTTTTGGGCTATGGCTACACCTTC. Protein: CASSARTGVVLGYGYTF.

This chain connects TRBV7-7 to TRBJ2-1, with D tentatively TRBD2 (5 bases). The CDR3 sequence is 13 residues long. Trimming left V 3 bases short and J 10 bases short, with 13 bases between. In germline, CDR1 is SSHAT, CDR2 FNYEAQ (reference sequence). The CDR3 loop is CASSLTPRGEQFF. The CDR3, as DNA: TGTGCCAGCAGCTTGACTCCTCGCGGGGAGCAGTTCTTC.

This chain connects TRBV9 to TRBJ2-5; no firm D call. Germline loops: CDR1 SGDLS, CDR2 YYNGEE. V was pared by 4 bases and J by 5 bases, with 15 bases between. CDR3 length equals 14 residues. CDR3: CASSPRSSAETQYF. For the CDR3, the DNA is TGTGCCAGCAGCCCACGGTCAAGCGCGGAGACCCAGTACTTC.

The J gene is TRBJ1-4, the V gene TRBV2; D unresolved. CDR1 is SNHLY and CDR2 is FYNNEI in the germline V gene. The V end was cut by 7 bases, the J end by 8 bases, with 14 bases between. CDR3 length: 13 amino acids. The CDR3 reads CASTYLREEKLFF. The CDR3 DNA is TGTGCCAGCACCTACTTACGGGAGGAAAAACTGTTTTTT.

V is TRBV7-8 and J is TRBJ2-7, with 7 bases identical to TRBD2. CDR1 SGHVS and CDR2 FQNEAQ come from the germline V gene. The CDR3 runs 16 residues. Trimming at V came to 5 bases and at J to 0 bases, leaving 10 bases not matched to a gene. CDR3 residues: CASSPGLRGNSYEQYF. CDR3 nucleotide sequence: TGTGCCAGCAGCCCCGGTCTGCGGGGGAACTCCTACGAGCAGTACTTC.

CDR3: CASSGSGDRSEQYF. Written as DNA, the CDR3 is TGTGCCAGCAGTGGGAGTGGAGACAGGTCGGAGCAGTACTTC. The V gene is TRBV6-1, the J gene TRBJ2-7, with a weak D call TRBD1 (6 bases). The CDR3 length is 14 residues. With 4 bases removed from V and 7 bases from J, the gap between germline ends came to 17 bases. CDR1 and CDR2 from the germline V gene are MNHNS and SASEGT.

The rearrangement links TRBV7-2 to TRBJ1-6, with D unresolved. Trimming left V 1 base short and J 7 bases short, with 11 bases between. CDR1 and CDR2 (germline): SGHTA, FQGNSA. The CDR3 runs 15 residues. CDR3 in amino acids: CASSLVGQINSPLHF. The CDR3 coding sequence is TGTGCCAGCAGCTTAGTAGGGCAGATAAATTCACCCCTCCACTTT.

The rearrangement joins TRBV6-5 to TRBJ2-7; D is undetermined. CDR3 length equals 15 residues. The V end lost 2 bases, the J end lost 3 bases, and 14 bases lay between the germline ends. Germline-derived CDR1 and CDR2 are MNHEY and SVGAGI. For the CDR3, the DNA is TGTGCCAGCAGTTACGGCGGTTCCAGACTCTACGAGCAGTACTTC. Translation: CASSYGGSRLYEQYF.

This chain uses TRBV6-5 with TRBJ2-5; possible D gene TRBD2, 6 bases. CDR3 length equals 14 residues. The germline V and J ends were trimmed by 7 bases and 6 bases, with 18 bases remaining between them. Germline-derived CDR1 and CDR2 are MNHEY and SVGAGI. CDR3 DNA: TGTGCCAGCAAAATCCTGGGGGAGGCGAAGACCCAGTACTTC. Encoded protein: CASKILGEAKTQYF.

This chain links TRBV6-7 with TRBJ2-2, with D unresolved. TRBV6-7 is an ORF, with its function uncertain. The CDR3 runs 15 residues. V gave up 5 bases and J gave up 3 bases, with 13 bases separating them. The CDR3 bases are TGTGCCAGCAGTGCCCTCCGACGGGACACCGGGGAGCTGTTTTTT. It codes for CASSALRRDTGELFF.

The CDR3, as DNA: TGTGCCAGCAGCCAAGATGGGGGTTTTCGCGAGCAGTACTTC. Translating gives CASSQDGGFREQYF. The chain joins TRBV14 to TRBJ2-7, with D perhaps being TRBD1 or TRBD2 (5 bases each). Germline CDR1 SGHDN, CDR2 FVKESK. With 0 bases removed from V and 6 bases from J, the gap between germline ends came to 12 bases. This CDR3 spans 14 amino acids. The full variable domain, in which reference TRBV14 and TRBJ2-7 provide the parts outside the CDR3, is EAGVTQFPSHSVIEKGQTVTLRCDPISGHDNLYWYRRVMGKEIKFLLHFVKESKQDESGMPNNRFLAERTGGTYSTLKVQPAELEDSGVYFCASSQDGGFREQYFGPGTRLTVT.

The CDR3 loop is CAWSRGGIEKLFF. In DNA form, the CDR3 reads TGTGCCTGGAGCCGGGGTGGTATTGAAAAACTGTTTTTT. The V gene is TRBV30, the J gene TRBJ1-4, with no clear D. Trimming cost V 3 bases and J 7 bases, with 12 bases left between them. In germline, CDR1 is GTSNPN, CDR2 SVGIG (reference sequence). The CDR3 consists of 13 residues.

This clone was seen a single time. The chain combines TRBV5-1 with TRBJ2-1, with TRBD1 matching over 7 bases. CDR1 is SGHRS and CDR2 is YFSETQ in the germline V gene. The length of the CDR3 is 14 residues. V shed 5 bases, J shed 2 bases, and the junction held 4 bases outside the gene matches. CDR3 nucleotide sequence: TGCGCCAGCAGTCCGGGACAGACCTACAATGAGCAGTTCTTC. Amino acids: CASSPGQTYNEQFF.